This passage covers 10 T cell receptor beta chains from one sample sequenced in a study of blood T cell repertoires in COVID-19. Data came from immunoSEQ multiplex PCR; TCRdb stores just in-frame clones and leaves some out. The data contain 220,000 or so clones, approximately 85% of them singletons. Sequencing input: peripheral blood. These receptors came from a woman at least 80 years old with COVID-19, enrolled during active disease.

This chain's CDR3 is CASSLGGEGSYGYTF. The DNA of the CDR3 is TGTGCCAGCAGCCTAGGGGGGGAGGGCAGCTATGGCTACACCTTC. V is TRBV3-1 (or the pseudogene TRBV3-2) and J is TRBJ1-2; possibly TRBD1 for D (6 bases). From germline, CDR1 is LGHDT and CDR2 YNNKEL (reference sequence). Trimming took 4 bases from V and 4 from J, leaving 16 bases between them. CDR3 size: 15 residues.

The gene calls are TRBV2 and TRBJ2-7; D gene unclear. Germline values: CDR1 SNHLY, CDR2 FYNNEI. Trimming shortened V by 6 bases and J by 1 base, and 4 bases separated the two germline ends. The CDR3 extends over 11 amino acids. CDR3 coding DNA: TGTGCCAGCAGGACATCCTACGAGCAGTACTTC. Translated, it gives CASRTSYEQYF. The full variable domain, rest sourced from reference TRBV2 and TRBJ2-7, is EPEVTQTPSHQVTQMGQEVILRCVPISNHLYFYWYRQILGQKVEFLVSFYNNEISEKSEIFDDQFSVERPDGSNFTLKIRSTKLEDSAMYFCASRTSYEQYFGPGTRLTVT.

This chain links TRBV18 with TRBJ1-1; no firm D call. CDR3 length equals 13 residues. V was clipped by 5 bases and J by 1 base, with 8 bases between them. Germline V gene lookup returns CDR1 KGHSH and CDR2 LQKENI. CDR3 sequence reads: CASSILANTEAFF. The DNA of the CDR3 is TGTGCCAGCTCAATCTTGGCGAACACTGAAGCTTTCTTT.

The gene calls are TRBV19 and TRBJ1-2; TRBD1 matches 8 bases. Germline CDR1 LNHDA, CDR2 SQIVND (reference sequence). Germline trimming cut 5 bases from V and 0 bases from J; bases unmatched to any gene: 8. The length of the CDR3 is 16 residues. The CDR3 loop is CASSLRTGSANYGYTF. The CDR3 DNA reads as TGTGCCAGTAGTCTTAGGACAGGGTCTGCTAACTATGGCTACACCTTC.

V gene TRBV6-5 combines with J gene TRBJ1-5, with TRBD1 matching over 8 bases. Germline V CDR1 and CDR2: MNHEY, SVGAGI. Unmatched junction bases numbered 3, after V lost 7 bases and J lost 4 bases. This CDR3 spans 13 amino acids. The CDR3 nucleotides read TGTGCCAGCAAAGACAGGGGAAATCAGCCCCAGCATTTT. Amino acids: CASKDRGNQPQHF.

CDR3 protein: CASSLEGAQNQPQHF. CDR3 in DNA: TGTGCCAGCAGCTTGGAGGGGGCGCAGAATCAGCCCCAGCATTTT. V gene TRBV27 combines with J gene TRBJ1-5, with TRBD1 matching 7 bases. The CDR3 runs 15 residues. Germline V gene lookup returns CDR1 MNHEY and CDR2 SMNVEV (reference sequence). The junction had 9 bases not matched to a gene; V was cut back by 6 bases and J by 4 bases.

The V and J genes are TRBV28 and TRBJ1-6; 9 bases match TRBD1. Germline V gene lookup returns CDR1 MDHEN and CDR2 SYDVKM. With V trimmed by 2 bases and J by 10 bases, 6 bases remained unmatched. CDR3 length equals 15 residues. Written as DNA, the CDR3 is TGTGCCAGCAGTTTACCGGGACAGGGAAGATCACCCCTCCACTTT. As protein: CASSLPGQGRSPLHF.

This chain's CDR3 is CASSPRLAGGPNTGELFF. The DNA of the CDR3 is TGTGCCAGCTCACCGCGGCTAGCGGGGGGGCCGAACACCGGGGAGCTGTTTTTT. V is TRBV18 and J is TRBJ2-2; 12 nucleotides align to TRBD2. J was trimmed by 0 bases and V by 3 bases; bases with no gene match: 5. The CDR3 consists of 18 residues. The germline gives CDR1 KGHSH, CDR2 LQKENI.

The chain is built from TRBV7-9 and TRBJ2-3; 13 nucleotides match TRBD2. The junction had 2 bases not matched to a gene; V was cut back by 5 bases and J by 6 bases. The CDR3 extends over 14 amino acids. CDR1 is SEHNR and CDR2 is FQNEAQ in the germline V gene (reference sequence). This CDR3 is CASSRLAGGDTQYF. DNA of the CDR3: TGTGCCAGCAGCCGACTAGCGGGAGGCGATACGCAGTATTTT.

The rearrangement links TRBV4-3 to TRBJ2-5; 7 nucleotides align to TRBD2. With 0 bases clipped from V and 5 bases from J, the junction kept 6 bases outside the gene matches. The germline V gene has CDR1 LGHNA and CDR2 YSLEER. CDR3 length: 15 amino acids. The CDR3 sequence: CASSQEPREGETQYF. The CDR3 nucleotides read TGCGCCAGCAGCCAAGAACCGAGGGAGGGTGAGACCCAGTACTTC.